This TCR beta chain is from a study of PD-1 blockade in classical Hodgkin lymphoma. For the study at large: Patients got intravenous nivolumab 3 mg/kg every 2 weeks.

V was cut by 1 base and J by 5 bases, with 12 bases left in between. The germline gives CDR1 SGHRS, CDR2 YFSETQ. The CDR3 consists of 14 residues. Brentuximab vedotin exposure varied, and every patient relapsed after autologous stem cell transplantation. Negative magnetic selection isolated CD4+ T cells from thawed PBMCs. TCRdb keeps only in-frame clones here, not all; method: immunoSEQ multiplex PCR. The profile covers tens of thousands of clones, with less than 90% appearing a single time and approximately 2% taken by the ten largest. This sample comprised CD4+ T cells from blood, obtained at baseline. The TCR sequence derives from a human donor with classical Hodgkin lymphoma. V usage is TRBV5-1 and J usage is TRBJ2-5, with a tentative D call TRBD1 (6 bases). The CDR3 DNA follows: TGCGCCAGCAGCTTGCCAGGGGCGCGGGAGACCCAGTACTTC. Translated: CASSLPGARETQYF.